The TCR beta chain under discussion was sequenced for a study of blood T cell repertoires in COVID-19. The CDR3 loop spans 16 amino acids. V trimming: 5 bases; J trimming: 7 bases; junction bases outside the gene matches: 13. From germline, CDR1 is MDHEN and CDR2 SYDVKM. In the original workflow: Reference gene primer amplification gave nucleated cell count estimates. Assay used: immunoSEQ multiplex PCR; TCRdb lists only in-frame clones, some missing. V and J calls and clone size follow that table, whereas D and trimming were derived from the DNA. The sample has around 190,000 clones, 82% seen once. The chain employs TRBV28 and TRBJ1-2, with 10 nucleotides matching TRBD1. The source of this sequence is a woman aged 55-75 years with COVID-19, enrolled during active disease. The sequencing sample was made of peripheral blood. The CDR3 DNA sequence: TGTGCCAGCAGTAGCCCCCGGGACAGGGGCCGTGGTGGCTACACCTTC. It specifies CASSSPRDRGRGGYTF.